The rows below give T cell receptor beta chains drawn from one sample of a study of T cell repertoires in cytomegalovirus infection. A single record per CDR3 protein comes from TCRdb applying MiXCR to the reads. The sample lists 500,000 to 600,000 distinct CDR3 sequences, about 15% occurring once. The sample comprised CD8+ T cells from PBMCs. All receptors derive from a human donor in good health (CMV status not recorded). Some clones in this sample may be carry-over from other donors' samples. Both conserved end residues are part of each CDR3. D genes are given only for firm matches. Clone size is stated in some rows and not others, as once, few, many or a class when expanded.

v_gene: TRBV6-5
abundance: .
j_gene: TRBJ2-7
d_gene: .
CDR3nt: TGTGCCAGCAGTTACTCTTCAGGAGGGGGGGGGGCCTACGAGCAGTACTTC
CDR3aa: CASSYSSGGGGAYEQYF

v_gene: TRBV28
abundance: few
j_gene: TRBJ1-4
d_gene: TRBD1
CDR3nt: TGTGCCAGCAGCTACCCTCGGACAGGTGACGAAAAACTGTTTTTT
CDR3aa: CASSYPRTGDEKLFF

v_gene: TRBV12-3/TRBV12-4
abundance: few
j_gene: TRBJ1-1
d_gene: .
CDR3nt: TGTGCCAGCAGTTTTTTGGTTGAAGCTTTCTTT
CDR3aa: CASSFLVEAFF

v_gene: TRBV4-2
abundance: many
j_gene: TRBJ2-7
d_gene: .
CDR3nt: TGTGCCAGCAGCCAAGGAACAGGGTTCTCCTACGAGCAGTACTTC
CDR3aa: CASSQGTGFSYEQYF

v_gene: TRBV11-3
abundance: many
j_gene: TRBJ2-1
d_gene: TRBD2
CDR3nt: TGTGCCAGCAGCTTACCCATCTCGGGGGGTACGAATGAGCAGTTCTTC
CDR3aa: CASSLPISGGTNEQFF

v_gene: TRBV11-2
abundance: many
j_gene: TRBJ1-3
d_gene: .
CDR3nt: TGTGCCAGCAGCTCCACGGACGGAAACACCATATATTTT
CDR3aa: CASSSTDGNTIYF

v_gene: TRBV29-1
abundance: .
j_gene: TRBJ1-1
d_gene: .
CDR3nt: TGCAGCGTTGGTTTGGGGGCCACTGAAGCTTTCTTT
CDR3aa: CSVGLGATEAFF

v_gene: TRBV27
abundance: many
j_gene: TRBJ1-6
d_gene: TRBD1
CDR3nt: TGTGCCAGCAGGCAGACAGGGAGGTCGAATTCACCCCTCCACTTT
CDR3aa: CASRQTGRSNSPLHF

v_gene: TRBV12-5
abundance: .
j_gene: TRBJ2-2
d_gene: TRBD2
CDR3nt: TGTGCTAGTGGTTCCTTAACGGGGGGGCATCCCGGGGAGCTGTTTTTT
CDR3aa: CASGSLTGGHPGELFF

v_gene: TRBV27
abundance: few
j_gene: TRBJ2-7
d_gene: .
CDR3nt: TGTGCCAGCAGTTTTGGCAGGACATCCTACGAGCAGTACTTC
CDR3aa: CASSFGRTSYEQYF

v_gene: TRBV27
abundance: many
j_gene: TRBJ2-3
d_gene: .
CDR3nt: TGTGCCAGCAGTTTTTGGACGGGAGTAGGTCGAGATACGCAGTATTTT
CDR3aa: CASSFWTGVGRDTQYF

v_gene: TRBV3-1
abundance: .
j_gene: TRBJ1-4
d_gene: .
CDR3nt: TGTGCCAGCAGCCCTCTAACGGATGGGGGGGACCAAGAAAAACTGTTTTTT
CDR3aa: CASSPLTDGGDQEKLFF

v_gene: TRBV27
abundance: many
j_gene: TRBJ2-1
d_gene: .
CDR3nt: TGTGCCAGCAGTTTATCAGGGTTCGGAGCGGGTGACTACAATGATGAGCAGTTCTTC
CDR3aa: CASSLSGFGAGDYNDEQFF

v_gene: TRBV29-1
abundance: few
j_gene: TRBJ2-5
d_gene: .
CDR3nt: TGCAGCGTTGAAGATCGGGCAGGAGGGGAGACCCAGTACTTC
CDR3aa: CSVEDRAGGETQYF

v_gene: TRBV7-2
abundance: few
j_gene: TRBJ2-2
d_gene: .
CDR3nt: TGTGCCAGCAGCTTCCCCAAGGAATCGAAGGTTAACACCGGGGAGCCGTTTTTT
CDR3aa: CASSFPKESKVNTGEPFF

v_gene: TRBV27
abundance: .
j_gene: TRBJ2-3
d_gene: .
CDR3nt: TGTGCCAGCAGCCTAGGGCCTGCCCCCACAGATACGCAGTATTTT
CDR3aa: CASSLGPAPTDTQYF

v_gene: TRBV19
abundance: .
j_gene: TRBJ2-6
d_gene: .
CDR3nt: TGTGCCAGTATAGACGGGGCCAACGTCCTGACTTTC
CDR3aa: CASIDGANVLTF

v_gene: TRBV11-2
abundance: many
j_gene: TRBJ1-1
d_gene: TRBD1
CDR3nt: TGTGCCAGCAGTTCGGGACAGGGTATGAACACTGAAGCTTTCTTT
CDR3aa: CASSSGQGMNTEAFF

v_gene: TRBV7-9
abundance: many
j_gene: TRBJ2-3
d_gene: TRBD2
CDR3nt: TGTGCCAGCAGCTTTCTAGCGGGGGGCCAACCAGATACGCAGTATTTT
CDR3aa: CASSFLAGGQPDTQYF

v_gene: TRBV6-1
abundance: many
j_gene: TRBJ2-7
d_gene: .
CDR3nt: TGTGCCAGCAGCCGGGACGTGACCTACGAGCAGTACTTC
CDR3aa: CASSRDVTYEQYF

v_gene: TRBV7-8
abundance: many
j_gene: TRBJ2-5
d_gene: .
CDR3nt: TGTGCCAGCAGCGGCTTGAGATGGCAAGAGACCCAGTACTTC
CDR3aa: CASSGLRWQETQYF

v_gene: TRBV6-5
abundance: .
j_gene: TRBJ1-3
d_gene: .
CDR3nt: TGTGCCAGCAGTTACGACATAAGCTCTGGAAACACCATATATTTT
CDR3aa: CASSYDISSGNTIYF

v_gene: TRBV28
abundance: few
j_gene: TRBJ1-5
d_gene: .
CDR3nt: TGTGCCAGCAGTTTATGGCAGTCGGGGCAGCCCCAGCATTTT
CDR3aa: CASSLWQSGQPQHF

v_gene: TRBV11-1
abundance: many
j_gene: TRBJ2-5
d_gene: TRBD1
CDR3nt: TGTGCCAGCAGCTACCGGGACAGGGCCCAAGAGACCCAGTACTTC
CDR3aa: CASSYRDRAQETQYF

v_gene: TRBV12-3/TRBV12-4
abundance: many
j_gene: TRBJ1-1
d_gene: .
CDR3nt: TGTGCCAGCAGCCCGGGACCGTCGAACACTGAAGCTTTCTTT
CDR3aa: CASSPGPSNTEAFF

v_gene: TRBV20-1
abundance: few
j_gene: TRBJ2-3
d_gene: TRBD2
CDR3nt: TGCAGTGCTAGAATAGCGGGAGGGTGGAAAGATACGCAGTATTTT
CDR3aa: CSARIAGGWKDTQYF

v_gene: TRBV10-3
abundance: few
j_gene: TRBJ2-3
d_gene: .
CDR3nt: TGTGCCATCTCAAGCCCCCCGGAAGATACGCAGTATTTT
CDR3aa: CAISSPPEDTQYF

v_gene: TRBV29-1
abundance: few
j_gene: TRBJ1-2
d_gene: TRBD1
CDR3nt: TGCAGCGTTGCCGGGAGTCGGGACAGGGGGATGGGAAACTATGGCTACACCTTC
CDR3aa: CSVAGSRDRGMGNYGYTF

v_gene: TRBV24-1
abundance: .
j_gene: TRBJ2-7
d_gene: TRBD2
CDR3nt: TGTGCCACCAGTGAAGGGGAGGGAGATGGGCTCGAGCAGTACTTC
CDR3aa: CATSEGEGDGLEQYF

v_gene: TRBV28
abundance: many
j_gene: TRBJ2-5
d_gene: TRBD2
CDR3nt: TGTGCCAGCAGTCTCAGAGGGGAGGGAGTCCAAGAGACCCAGTACTTC
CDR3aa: CASSLRGEGVQETQYF

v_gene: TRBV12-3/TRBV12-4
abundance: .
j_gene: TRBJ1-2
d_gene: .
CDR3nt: TGTGCCAGCAGCCCTCAGGGTCCCTATGGCTACACCTTC
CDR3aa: CASSPQGPYGYTF

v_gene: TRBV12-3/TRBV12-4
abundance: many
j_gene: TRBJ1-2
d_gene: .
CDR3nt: TGTGCCAGCAGGCGACACGGGCCGGGCTATGGCTACACCTTC
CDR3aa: CASRRHGPGYGYTF

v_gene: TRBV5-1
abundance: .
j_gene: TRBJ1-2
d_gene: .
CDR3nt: TGCGCCAGCAGCTTGGCCGGGTCCAACAACTATGGCTACACCTTC
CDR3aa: CASSLAGSNNYGYTF

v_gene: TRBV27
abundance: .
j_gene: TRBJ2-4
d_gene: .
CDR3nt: TGTGCCAGCAGTACAACTAGTGAAGACATTCAGTACTTC
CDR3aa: CASSTTSEDIQYF

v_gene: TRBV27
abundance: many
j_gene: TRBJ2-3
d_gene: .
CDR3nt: TGTGCCAGCACCCTACAGTTTTCTAGCACAGATACGCAGTATTTT
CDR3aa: CASTLQFSSTDTQYF

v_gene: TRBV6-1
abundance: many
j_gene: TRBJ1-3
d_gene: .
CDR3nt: TGTGCCAGCAAATTGCCGGAATACTCTGGAAACACCATATATTTT
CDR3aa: CASKLPEYSGNTIYF

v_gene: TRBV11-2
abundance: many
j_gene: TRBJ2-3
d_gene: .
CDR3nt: TGTGCCAGCCGTGGAGGCGGGTCCACAGATACGCAGTATTTT
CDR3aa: CASRGGGSTDTQYF

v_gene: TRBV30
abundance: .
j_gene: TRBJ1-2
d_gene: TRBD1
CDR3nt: TGTGCCTGGAGTCCCGGGACAGGGGGATTCTACACCTTC
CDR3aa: CAWSPGTGGFYTF

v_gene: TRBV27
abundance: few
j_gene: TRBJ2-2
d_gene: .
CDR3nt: TGTGCCAGCTACCGGAACACCGGGGAGCTGTTTTTT
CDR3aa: CASYRNTGELFF

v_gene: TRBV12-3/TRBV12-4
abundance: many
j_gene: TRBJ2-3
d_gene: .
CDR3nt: TGTGCCAGCAGTTCCCCGAGGGTTGGCACAGATACGCAGTATTTT
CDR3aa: CASSSPRVGTDTQYF

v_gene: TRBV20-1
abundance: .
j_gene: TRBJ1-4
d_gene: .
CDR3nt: TGCAGTGCTAGAGCCCTTTCCGGCGAAAAACTGTTTTTT
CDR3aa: CSARALSGEKLFF

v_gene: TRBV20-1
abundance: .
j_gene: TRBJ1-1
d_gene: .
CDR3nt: TGCAGTGCTAACAAGGGACGGGAAGCTTTCTTT
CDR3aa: CSANKGREAFF

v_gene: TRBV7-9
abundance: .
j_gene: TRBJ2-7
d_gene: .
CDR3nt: TGTGCCAGCAGCCGGGACACCCGAGGGCCCTCCTTC
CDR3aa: CASSRDTRGPSF

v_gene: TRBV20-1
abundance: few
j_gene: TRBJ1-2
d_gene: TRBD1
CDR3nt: TGCAGTGCTAGAGATCGGGACAGCTATGGCTACACCTTC
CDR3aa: CSARDRDSYGYTF

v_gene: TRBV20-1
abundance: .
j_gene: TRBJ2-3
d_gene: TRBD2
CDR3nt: TGCAGTGCTAGAGCTATGGGATTGGTAGCGGGAGGGACAGATACGCAGTATTTT
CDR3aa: CSARAMGLVAGGTDTQYF

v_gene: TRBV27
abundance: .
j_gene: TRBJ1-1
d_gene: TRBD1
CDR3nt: TGTGCCAGCAGTCCCTCGACAGGGATCAACACTGAAGCTTTCTTT
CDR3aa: CASSPSTGINTEAFF